Below, 2 T cell receptor beta chains from the same sample are listed, as sequenced in a study of blood T cells in healthy people across ages. The use of a sample-barcoded 5' primer and a J-beta primer mix characterized a second PCR of about 7 to 12 cycles. MiXCR was run by TCRdb on the 5' RACE reads, yielding one entry per CDR3 protein. The sample includes under 1,000,000 distinct CDR3 sequences, 46% of them seen just once. The specimen sequenced was blood. These receptors were collected from a man of 80 years or more in good health.

A note on this clonotype: A much larger clonotype is one base distant, so this may be a read error. V usage is TRBV4-2 and J usage is TRBJ2-1; D gene unclear. The V and J ends lost 7 bases and 0 bases respectively, with 13 bases between them. The CDR3 has 15 residues. The germline V gene has CDR1 LGHNA and CDR2 YNFKEQ. The CDR3 sequence is CASNLFASSYNEQFF. The DNA for the CDR3 is TGTGCCAGCAACCTCTTTGCTAGCTCCTACAATGAGCAGTTCTTC.

Of note for this clonotype: This may be a read error: a much more frequent sequence differs by one nucleotide. The CDR3 DNA follows: TGTGCCAGCAGTCACCTGGGGGGCGCAGAGACCCAGTACTTC. Translated, it gives CASSHLGGAETQYF. This sequence joins TRBV28 and TRBJ2-7; D possibly matches TRBD1 or TRBD2 (6 bases each). The end of the DNA fits TRBJ2-5 better, so the J call may be wrong. The CDR3 consists of 14 residues. From germline, CDR1 is MDHEN and CDR2 SYDVKM.